The 19 T cell receptor beta chains below come from one sample, sequenced in a study. Using its own MiXCR run on the 5' RACE reads, TCRdb lists one record per CDR3 protein. The sample shows roughly 42,000 distinct CDR3 sequences, less than 25% of them seen only once. Cells sorted as Tregs were CD4+, CD25+ and CD127-/low. Material: Tregs sorted from blood. Source of these receptors: a female donor with breast cancer.

This clonotype was seen at least ten times. V usage is TRBV15 and J usage is TRBJ2-5; TRBD1 matches 8 bases. Losses at the gene ends were 2 bases for V and 4 bases for J; bases not matched to a gene: 6. Per germline, CDR1 LNHNV and CDR2 YYDKDF (reference sequence). This CDR3 has 15 amino acids. CDR3 DNA sequence: TGTGCCACCAGCAGACACCAGGGGGCCAGAGAGACCCAGTACTTC. Encoded protein: CATSRHQGARETQYF. Complete variable domain (other parts from reference TRBV15 and TRBJ2-5): DAMVIQNPRYQVTQFGKPVTLSCSQTLNHNVMYWYQQKSSQAPKLLFHYYDKDFNNEADTPDNFQSRRPNTSFCFLDIRSPGLGDTAMYLCATSRHQGARETQYFGPGTRLLVL.

Details on this clonotype: The junction shows a germline mismatch at one end, possibly a read error. The V gene is TRBV6-5, the J gene TRBJ2-3, with 8 bases that match TRBD1. The CDR3 spans 15 residues. The germline gives CDR1 MNHEY, CDR2 SVGAGI. The CDR3 DNA reads TGTGCCAGCAGTCACTCCGGACAGGGTTCGAGGACGCAGTATTTT. It encodes CASSHSGQGSRTQYF.

On this clonotype: This may be a read error, as it is one base from a much larger clone. V and J are TRBV15 and TRBJ2-4, with 8 bases identical to TRBD1. The CDR3 runs 16 residues. Germline values: CDR1 LNHNV, CDR2 YYDKDF (reference sequence). J gave up 1 base and V 8 bases, and 10 bases lay outside the gene matches. CDR3 loop: CATGPRTGMAKNIQYF. CDR3 nucleotides: TGTGCCACCGGCCCCCGGACAGGGATGGCCAAAAACATTCAGTACTTC.

The V call is TRBV2, the J call TRBJ2-1; possible D gene TRBD1, 6 bases. Germline CDR1 and CDR2: SNHLY and FYNNEI. This CDR3 contains 16 residues. V lost 5 bases to trimming and J lost 0 bases, with 14 bases between them. The CDR3 region is CASSRDTTSSYNEQFF. The DNA of the CDR3 is TGTGCCAGCAGTAGGGACACGACGAGCTCCTACAATGAGCAGTTCTTC.

This clonotype came up many times. This chain uses TRBV5-1 with TRBJ2-7; D ambiguous. Germline values: CDR1 SGHRS, CDR2 YFSETQ. The CDR3 contains 14 residues. The germline V and J ends were trimmed by 7 bases and 2 bases, with 16 bases remaining between them. DNA for the CDR3: TGCGCCAGCGCCCAGACGGCAGGTACCTACGAGCAGTACTTC. The encoded protein is CASAQTAGTYEQYF.

The sample holds many counts of this clonotype. J is TRBJ2-3 and V is TRBV4-1; the D gene is possibly TRBD1 (6 bases). Trimming cost V 1 base and J 2 bases, with 16 bases left between them. CDR3 length: 17 amino acids. Per the germline V gene, CDR1 is MGHRA and CDR2 is YSYEKL. CDR3 in amino acids: CASSQASQGFDTDTQYF. In DNA form, the CDR3 reads TGCGCCAGCAGCCAAGCTTCTCAGGGGTTCGACACAGATACGCAGTATTTT.

This clonotype showed up many times. The V and J genes are TRBV20-1 and TRBJ2-6; 8 positions match TRBD1. Germline V gene lookup returns CDR1 DFQATT and CDR2 SNEGSKA (reference sequence). J was trimmed by 2 bases and V by 6 bases; bases with no gene match: 12. The CDR3 covers 17 residues. The CDR3 is CSARIQGARAGANVLTF. The CDR3, as DNA: TGCAGTGCAAGAATTCAGGGGGCGCGGGCTGGGGCCAACGTCCTGACTTTC.

The rearrangement uses TRBV7-9 and TRBJ1-4; tentative D call: TRBD1 (6 bases). Trimming removed 3 bases from V and 8 bases from J, with 16 bases in between. This CDR3 spans 15 amino acids. The germline gives CDR1 SEHNR, CDR2 FQNEAQ (reference sequence). CDR3 in DNA: TGTGCCAGCAGCTTGGGCCAGGGGAGTCGGGAAAAACTGTTTTTT. Translation: CASSLGQGSREKLFF.

CDR3 sequence reads: CASSLAPGQSNQPQHF. The CDR3 DNA reads as TGTGCCAGCAGCTTAGCCCCAGGCCAGTCAAATCAGCCCCAGCATTTT. This chain connects TRBV7-2 to TRBJ1-5; D is unresolved. The CDR3 length is 16 residues. With 0 bases removed from V and 4 bases from J, the gap between germline ends came to 13 bases. Germline V gene lookup returns CDR1 SGHTA and CDR2 FQGNSA.

The chain joins TRBV27 to TRBJ2-1; no reliable D call. Per the germline V gene, CDR1 is MNHEY and CDR2 is SMNVEV (reference sequence). The CDR3 has 13 amino acids. The V end was cut by 7 bases, the J end by 4 bases, with 11 bases between. The CDR3 bases are TGTGCCAGCACCCCAATGGGTTACAATGAGCAGTTCTTC. Amino acids: CASTPMGYNEQFF.

V and J are TRBV20-1 and TRBJ2-4; TRBD2 aligns across 8 bases. Per germline, CDR1 DFQATT and CDR2 SNEGSKA (reference sequence). V shed 6 bases and J 7 bases; nucleotides not matched to a gene: 8. The CDR3 runs to 13 residues. CDR3 DNA sequence: TGCAGTGCGCGATGGACTAGCCGGAACATTCAGTACTTC. Its protein product is CSARWTSRNIQYF.

The chain couples TRBV9 to TRBJ2-5; 8 bases agree with TRBD2. With V trimmed by 0 bases and J by 4 bases, 5 bases remained unmatched. Germline V gene data show CDR1 as SGDLS and CDR2 as YYNGEE. The CDR3 covers 15 residues. CDR3 sequence reads: CASSVGGSGRETQYF. DNA of the CDR3: TGTGCCAGCAGCGTAGGAGGGAGCGGGAGAGAGACCCAGTACTTC.

A note on this clonotype: This may arise from a read error, as a much more abundant clone is one base away. The rearrangement uses TRBV5-1 and TRBJ2-4; 9 nucleotides line up with TRBD1. Germline CDR1 SGHRS, CDR2 YFSETQ. The CDR3 loop spans 14 amino acids. CDR3 sequence: CTSSSQGAGNIQYF. DNA of the CDR3: TGCACCAGCAGCTCACAGGGGGCGGGAAACATTCAGTACTTC.

This clonotype was picked up a small number of times. The chain has TRBV7-3 and TRBJ2-3; D might be TRBD1 (6 bases). Trimming stripped 4 bases from V and 0 bases from J, with 11 bases between. This CDR3 region has 15 residues. Per the germline V gene, CDR1 is SGHTA and CDR2 is FQGTGA. The CDR3 protein is CASSSGQPSTDTQYF. In DNA, the CDR3 is TGTGCCAGCAGCTCCGGACAGCCGAGCACAGATACGCAGTATTTT.

As concerns this clonotype: Sequence at one end of the junction differs from germline and may be a read error. V is TRBV11-3 and J is TRBJ2-1, with D possibly TRBD1 on 5 matching bases. The CDR3 loop spans 13 amino acids. CDR1 SGHNT and CDR2 YENEEA come from the germline V gene. As DNA, the CDR3 is TGTGCCAGCGGCTTAGAAGGGGTGGGTGAGCAGTTCTTC. Its protein is CASGLEGVGEQFF.

In this sample, this clonotype turned up many times. The genes are TRBV12-3 or TRBV12-4 and TRBJ1-5; tentatively, D is TRBD1 (5 bases). The V gene lost 6 bases and the J gene lost 9 bases, with 12 bases spanning the gap. CDR3 length: 12 amino acids. The CDR3 region is CASRAGLGPQHF. The CDR3 DNA reads as TGTGCCAGCAGGGCGGGACTGGGGCCCCAGCATTTT.

J is TRBJ2-7 and V is TRBV7-8; 8 nucleotides align to TRBD1. Trimming removed 5 bases from V and 5 bases from J; junction bases left unmatched: 2. Germline loops: CDR1 SGHVS, CDR2 FQNEAQ. The CDR3 spans 12 residues. The CDR3 reads CASSPDRDEQYF. The CDR3, as DNA: TGTGCCAGCAGCCCGGACAGGGACGAGCAGTACTTC.

This clonotype was seen only a few times. V usage is TRBV28 and J usage is TRBJ2-7, with TRBD2 identical over 12 bases. The junction had 4 bases not matched to a gene; V was cut back by 6 bases and J by 4 bases. CDR3 length: 14 amino acids. The germline CDR1 and CDR2 sequences are MDHEN and SYDVKM. The CDR3 nucleotides are TGTGCCAGCAGCCTCGGACTAGCGGGATACGAGCAGTACTTC. Protein product: CASSLGLAGYEQYF. The full variable domain, with the rest looked up from reference TRBV28 and TRBJ2-7, is DVKVTQSSRYLVKRTGEKVFLECVQDMDHENMFWYRQDPGLGLRLIYFSYDVKMKEKGDIPEGYSVSREKKERFSLILESASTNQTSMYLCASSLGLAGYEQYFGPGTRLTVT.

V usage is TRBV5-6 and J usage is TRBJ1-1, with 8 nucleotides matching TRBD1. CDR3 length: 12 amino acids. CDR1 and CDR2 from the germline V gene are SGHDT and YYEEEE. V shed 4 bases, J shed 7 bases, and the junction held 3 bases outside the gene matches. In nucleotides, the CDR3 is TGTGCCAGCAGCCTGGGACAGGTTGAAGCTTTCTTT. Protein product: CASSLGQVEAFF.